This TCR beta chain originates from a study of T cells in Graves' hyperthyroidism and ophthalmopathy. Study-wide points: Most thyroid clonotypes expanded above 0.001 were also detected in blood.

Thyroid ultrasound and orbital computed tomography, with clinical symptoms and serum thyroxine and TRAb, informed diagnoses. PBMCs were collected from an approximately 10 ml volume of fresh peripheral blood. The junction had 2 bases not matched to a gene; V was cut back by 5 bases and J by 0 bases. Germline CDR1 is SGHKS and CDR2 is YYEKEE (reference sequence). This CDR3 spans 14 amino acids. Points on this clonotype: Its antigen is not known.

RNA transcripts served as the template for amplifying TCR beta CDR3 regions. Researchers ran a first-round RT-PCR on the TCR CDR3 using the HTBI primer set. A single record per CDR3 protein comes from TCRdb applying MiXCR to the multiplex PCR reads. The sample has 700,000 to 950,000 distinct CDR3 sequences; about a third are singletons. The sequence came from a woman aged 40 to 49 with Graves' hyperthyroidism. The source material was blood. The chain recombines TRBV5-5 with TRBJ1-3; 7 positions agree with TRBD1. The CDR3 spells CASRTGFSGNTIYF. The DNA of the CDR3 is TGTGCCAGCAGGACAGGGTTCTCTGGAAACACCATATATTTT.